These 13 T cell receptor beta chains came from one sample sequenced in a study of blood T cell repertoires in COVID-19. Generated by immunoSEQ multiplex PCR, the TCRdb table keeps only in-frame clones and is missing some. This sample has about 350,000 clones, with over 85% found just once. The sequencing input was peripheral blood. All receptors derive from a woman in her fifties or sixties with COVID-19, enrolled during active disease.

This clone is a singleton in its sample. The rearrangement joins TRBV5-1 to TRBJ2-7; 8 bases are shared with TRBD1. CDR3 length: 14 amino acids. CDR1 is SGHRS, CDR2 YFSETQ, per germline. Unmatched junction bases numbered 5, after V lost 4 bases and J lost 2 bases. For the CDR3, the DNA is TGCGCCAGCAGCAGACAGGGGACTCCCTACGAGCAGTACTTC. Protein: CASSRQGTPYEQYF.

This sequence joins TRBV5-6 and TRBJ2-7, with 10 bases matching TRBD1. Germline CDR1 is SGHDT and CDR2 is YYEEEE. The CDR3 runs 14 residues. V lost 2 bases and J lost 2; bases outside the gene matches: 1. The CDR3 region has the DNA TGTGCCAGCAGCTTTGGGACAGGGGCCTACGAGCAGTACTTC. Protein sequence: CASSFGTGAYEQYF.

This rearrangement joins TRBV9 to TRBJ1-2, with TRBD1 as a possible D gene (6 bases). Germline loops: CDR1 SGDLS, CDR2 YYNGEE. This CDR3 has 15 residues. V gave up 2 bases and J gave up 2 bases, with 13 bases separating them. The CDR3 nucleotides are TGTGCCAGCAGCGTCGCTCCAGGGGCCAACTATGGCTACACCTTC. Protein product: CASSVAPGANYGYTF.

The chain carries TRBV7-3 and TRBJ2-2; TRBD2 agrees at 9 bases. In germline, CDR1 is SGHTA, CDR2 FQGTGA. This CDR3 has 15 residues. The trim removed 5 bases at V and 0 bases at J, leaving 1 base unmatched. Here the CDR3 reads CASSRLAANTGELFF. The CDR3 DNA follows: TGTGCCAGCAGCCGACTAGCGGCGAACACCGGGGAGCTGTTTTTT.

The chain joins TRBV3-1 (or the pseudogene TRBV3-2) to TRBJ2-7; D remains unclear. Germline-derived CDR1 and CDR2 are LGHDT and YNNKEL (reference sequence). V gave up 6 bases and J gave up 2 bases, with 17 bases separating them. The CDR3 extends over 15 amino acids. CDR3 sequence reads: CASSLFYKPTYEQYF. CDR3 nucleotide sequence: TGTGCCAGCAGTCTTTTTTACAAACCAACCTACGAGCAGTACTTC.

This chain links TRBV20-1 with TRBJ2-7; 8 bases fit TRBD2. Germline V CDR1 and CDR2: DFQATT, SNEGSKA (reference sequence). The CDR3 contains 13 residues. J was trimmed by 2 bases and V by 3 bases; bases with no gene match: 3. The DNA of the CDR3 is TGCAGTGCTAGTAGCGGGGCTGCCTACGAGCAGTACTTC. Translating it yields CSASSGAAYEQYF.

The genes are TRBV18 and TRBJ1-2; D is unresolved. Germline V CDR1 and CDR2: KGHSH, LQKENI. The CDR3 has 14 residues. Between the trimmed V and J ends, which lost 6 bases and 1 base, there was a span of 12 bases. The CDR3 region has the DNA TGTGCCAGCTCGACCGCGGTAAATAACTATGGCTACACCTTC. Translating it yields CASSTAVNNYGYTF.

This clone appeared a single time. This rearrangement joins TRBV5-4 to TRBJ2-3; 10 bases match TRBD2. The CDR3 is 16 residues long. V shed 4 bases and J 2 bases; nucleotides not matched to a gene: 7. Germline V gives CDR1 SGHNT, CDR2 YYREEE (reference sequence). CDR3 in DNA: TGTGCCAGCAGCCCCTTAGCGGGGGGCGCCACAGATACGCAGTATTTT. Its translation: CASSPLAGGATDTQYF.

The V and J genes are TRBV5-1 and TRBJ1-2; maybe TRBD1 (6 bases). V was clipped by 0 bases and J by 8 bases, with 11 bases between them. Germline V lookup: CDR1 SGHRS, CDR2 YFSETQ. The CDR3 sequence is 13 residues long. The CDR3 reads CASSLGSGEGYTF. The CDR3 bases are TGCGCCAGCAGCTTGGGGTCAGGGGAGGGCTACACCTTC.

CDR3 sequence: CASSQQEPGVTGELFF. For the CDR3, the DNA is TGTGCCAGCTCACAACAAGAACCGGGGGTCACCGGGGAGCTGTTTTTT. J is TRBJ2-2 and V is TRBV18; TRBD2 is a possible D gene (6 bases). From germline, CDR1 is KGHSH and CDR2 LQKENI. The V end was cut by 4 bases, the J end by 4 bases, with 16 bases between. The CDR3 spans 16 residues.

V gene TRBV6-5 combines with J gene TRBJ2-1, with TRBD1 matching 11 bases. Unmatched junction bases numbered 10, after V lost 10 bases and J lost 5 bases. Germline CDR1 MNHEY, CDR2 SVGAGI. The CDR3 runs to 15 residues. The CDR3 protein is CATIVGTGGNNEQFF. The CDR3 nucleotides are TGTGCCACCATTGTCGGGACAGGGGGAAACAATGAGCAGTTCTTC.

The chain is built from TRBV6-5 and TRBJ1-1, with D maybe TRBD1 (5 bases). Germline CDR1 and CDR2: MNHEY and SVGAGI. The CDR3 is made up of 15 amino acids. Trimming pared 4 bases from V and 0 bases from J, leaving 12 bases between. In nucleotides, the CDR3 is TGTGCCAGCAGTTCAGGGCCCGGCGTGAACACTGAAGCTTTCTTT. This translates into CASSSGPGVNTEAFF.

This clone was seen only once. This chain connects TRBV5-1 to TRBJ2-7; D possibly corresponds to TRBD1 (6 bases). The CDR3 has 16 residues. Germline CDR1 SGHRS, CDR2 YFSETQ. V shed 5 bases and J shed 4 bases, with 22 bases lying between them. The CDR3 DNA sequence: TGCGCCAGCAGTTCCAGAGAGGGGGACCCGGCATACGAGCAGTACTTC. Protein: CASSSREGDPAYEQYF.